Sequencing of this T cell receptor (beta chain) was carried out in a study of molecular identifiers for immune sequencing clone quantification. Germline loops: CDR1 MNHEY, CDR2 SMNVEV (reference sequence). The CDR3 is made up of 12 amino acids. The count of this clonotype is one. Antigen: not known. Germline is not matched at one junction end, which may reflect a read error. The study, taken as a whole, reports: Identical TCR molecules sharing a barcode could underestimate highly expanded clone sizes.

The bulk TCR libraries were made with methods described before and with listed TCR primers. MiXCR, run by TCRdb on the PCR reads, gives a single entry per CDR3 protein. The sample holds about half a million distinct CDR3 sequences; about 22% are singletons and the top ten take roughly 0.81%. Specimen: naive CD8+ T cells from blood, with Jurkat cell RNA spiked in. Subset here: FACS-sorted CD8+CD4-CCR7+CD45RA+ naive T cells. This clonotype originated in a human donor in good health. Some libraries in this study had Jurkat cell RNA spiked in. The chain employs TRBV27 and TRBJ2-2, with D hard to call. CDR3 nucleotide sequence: TGTGCCAGCGGTTTATCGTACGGGGAGCTGTTTTTT. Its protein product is CASGLSYGELFF.